This T cell receptor beta chain was profiled in a study of blood T cell repertoires in COVID-19. Turning to the study itself: COVID-19 samples from acute and convalescent phases originated in the United States, Italy and Spain. The cDNA or gDNA used as material had been derived from T cells, B-cell-depleted T cells, or PBMCs.

A Seattle source enrolled patients during active infection and followed them longitudinally. V was pared by 6 bases and J by 5 bases, with 19 bases between. This CDR3 spans 15 amino acids. The germline V gene encodes CDR1 SGHTA and CDR2 FQGNSA. In the original analysis: Reference gene primer amplification in the assay estimated nucleated cell counts. The table came from immunoSEQ multiplex PCR; TCRdb's copy has only in-frame clones and leaves some out. The DNA was the basis for D and trimming; V, J and clone size are from that table. Here the sample spans a few hundred thousand clones, around 89% being singletons.

This clonotype was obtained from an older woman with COVID-19, enrolled during active disease. Sequenced material: peripheral blood. The chain uses TRBV7-2 and TRBJ1-2; the D is unclear. In DNA form, the CDR3 reads TGTGCCAGCAGTCGAAGCAGAAGGGCGGGTTATGGCTACACCTTC. This translates into CASSRSRRAGYGYTF.